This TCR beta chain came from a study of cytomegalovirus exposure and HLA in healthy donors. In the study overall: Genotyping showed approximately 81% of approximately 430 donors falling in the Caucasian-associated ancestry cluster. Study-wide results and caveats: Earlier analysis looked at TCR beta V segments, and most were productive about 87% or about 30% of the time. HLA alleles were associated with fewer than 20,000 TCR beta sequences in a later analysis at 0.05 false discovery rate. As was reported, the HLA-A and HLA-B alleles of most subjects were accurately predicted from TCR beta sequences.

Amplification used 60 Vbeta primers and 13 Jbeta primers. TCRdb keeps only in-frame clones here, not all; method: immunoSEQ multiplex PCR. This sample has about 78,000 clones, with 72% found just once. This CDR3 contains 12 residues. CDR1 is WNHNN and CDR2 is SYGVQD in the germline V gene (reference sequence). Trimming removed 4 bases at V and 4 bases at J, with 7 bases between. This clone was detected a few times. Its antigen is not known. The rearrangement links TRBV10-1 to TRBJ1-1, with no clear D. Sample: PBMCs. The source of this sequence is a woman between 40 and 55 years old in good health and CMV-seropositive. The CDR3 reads CASSGGGTEAFF. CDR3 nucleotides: TGCGCCAGCAGTGGCGGTGGCACTGAAGCTTTCTTT.